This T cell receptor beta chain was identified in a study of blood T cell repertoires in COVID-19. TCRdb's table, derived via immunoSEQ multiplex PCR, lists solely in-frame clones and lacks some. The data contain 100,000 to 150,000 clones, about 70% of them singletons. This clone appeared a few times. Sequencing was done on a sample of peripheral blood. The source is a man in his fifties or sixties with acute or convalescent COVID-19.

The CDR3 loop reads CASSQDIFTRRAFF. CDR3 nucleotides: TGTGCCAGCAGCCAAGATATCTTTACCCGGCGGGCTTTCTTT. V and J are TRBV3-1 (or the pseudogene TRBV3-2) and TRBJ1-1; D is uncertain. The V end lost 0 bases, the J end lost 11 bases, and 16 bases lay between the germline ends. This CDR3 has 14 amino acids. Germline V CDR1 and CDR2: LGHDT, YNNKEL (reference sequence).